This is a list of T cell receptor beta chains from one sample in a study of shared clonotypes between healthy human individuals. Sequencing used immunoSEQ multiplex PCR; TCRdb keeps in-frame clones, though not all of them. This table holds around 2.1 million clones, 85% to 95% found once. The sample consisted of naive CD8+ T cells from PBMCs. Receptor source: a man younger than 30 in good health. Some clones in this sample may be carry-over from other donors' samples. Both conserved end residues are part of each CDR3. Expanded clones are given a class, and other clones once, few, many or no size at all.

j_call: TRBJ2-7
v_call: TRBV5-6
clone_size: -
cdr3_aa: CASSLGSFYEQYF

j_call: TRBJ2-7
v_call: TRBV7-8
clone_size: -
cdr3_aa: CASSLSPGQGLYEQYF

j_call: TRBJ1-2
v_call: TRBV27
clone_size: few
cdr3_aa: CVTRVTGGSNYGYTF

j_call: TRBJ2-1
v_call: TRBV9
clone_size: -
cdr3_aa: CASSLEGLARKNEQFF

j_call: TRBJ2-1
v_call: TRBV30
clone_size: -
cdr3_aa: CACDREARFGEQFF

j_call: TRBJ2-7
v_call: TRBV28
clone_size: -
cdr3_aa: CASSFGPIPSYEQYF

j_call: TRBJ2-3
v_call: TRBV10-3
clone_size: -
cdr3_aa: CAISERTGGVTDTQYF

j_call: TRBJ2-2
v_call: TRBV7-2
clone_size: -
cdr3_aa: CATLDRAVTGELFF

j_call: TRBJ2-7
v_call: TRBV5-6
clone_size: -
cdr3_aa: CASSEDNYEQYF

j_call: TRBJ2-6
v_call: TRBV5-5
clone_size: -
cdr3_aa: CASSLDDTRSGANVLTF

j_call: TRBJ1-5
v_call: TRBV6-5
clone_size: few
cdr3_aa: CASSYSDGDQPQHF

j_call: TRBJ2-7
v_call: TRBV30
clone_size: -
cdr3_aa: CAWTYTIPYEQYF

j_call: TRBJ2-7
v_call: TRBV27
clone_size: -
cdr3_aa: CATTGQTPYEQYF

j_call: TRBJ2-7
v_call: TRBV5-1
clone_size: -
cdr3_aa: CASRAESSYEQYF

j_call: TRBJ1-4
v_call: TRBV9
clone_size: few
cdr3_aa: CASSVAGRSNEKLFF

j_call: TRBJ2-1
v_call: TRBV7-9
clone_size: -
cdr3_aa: CASSLPVLAGGSEQFF

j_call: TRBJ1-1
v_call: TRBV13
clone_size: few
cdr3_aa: CASSPRGLGTEAFF

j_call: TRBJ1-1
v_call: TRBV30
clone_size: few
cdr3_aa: CAWSDRITEAFF

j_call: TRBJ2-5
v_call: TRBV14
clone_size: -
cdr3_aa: CASSQDRWGDQETQYF

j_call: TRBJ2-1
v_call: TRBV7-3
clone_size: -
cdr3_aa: CASSLTGYNEQFF

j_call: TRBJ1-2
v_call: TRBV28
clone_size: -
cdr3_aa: CASHPMGYANYGYTF

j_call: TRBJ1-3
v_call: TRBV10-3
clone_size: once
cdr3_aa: CTTREGNTIYF

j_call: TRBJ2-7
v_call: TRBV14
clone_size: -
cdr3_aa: CASSYGLAPYEQYF

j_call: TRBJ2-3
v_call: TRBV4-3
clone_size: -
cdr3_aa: CASSQDLPGGSTDTQYF

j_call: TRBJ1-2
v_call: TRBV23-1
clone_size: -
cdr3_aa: CASSRYRVWYGYTF

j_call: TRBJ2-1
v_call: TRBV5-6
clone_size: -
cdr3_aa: CASSPLGAELNEQFF

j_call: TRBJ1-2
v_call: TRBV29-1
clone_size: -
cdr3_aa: CSSVGGFGYTF

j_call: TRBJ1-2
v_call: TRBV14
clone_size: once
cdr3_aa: CASSQDHWGYYGYTF

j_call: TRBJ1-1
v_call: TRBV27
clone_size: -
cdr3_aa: CASSLGVDTEAFF

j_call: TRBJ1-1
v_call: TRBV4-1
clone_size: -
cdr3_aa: CASSQEVAGIRVTEAFF

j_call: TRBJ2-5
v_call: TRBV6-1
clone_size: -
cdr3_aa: CASIPRGGRETQYF

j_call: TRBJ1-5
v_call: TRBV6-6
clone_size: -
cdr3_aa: CASRRGQLRDNQPQHF

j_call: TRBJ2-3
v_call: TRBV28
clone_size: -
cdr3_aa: CASSLSMRRIF

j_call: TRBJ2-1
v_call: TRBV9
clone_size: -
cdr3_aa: CATVAGGLAGGCNEQFF

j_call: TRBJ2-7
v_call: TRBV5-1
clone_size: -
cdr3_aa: CASSPAGGTAYEQYF

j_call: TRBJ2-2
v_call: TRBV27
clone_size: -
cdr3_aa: CASSWLGAPGELFF

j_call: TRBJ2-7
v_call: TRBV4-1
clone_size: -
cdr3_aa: CASSPTSVVYEQYF

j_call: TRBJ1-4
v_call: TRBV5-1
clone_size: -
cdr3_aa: CASSQTGKGVREKLFF

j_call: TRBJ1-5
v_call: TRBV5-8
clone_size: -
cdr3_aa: CASSYDRGGNQPQHF

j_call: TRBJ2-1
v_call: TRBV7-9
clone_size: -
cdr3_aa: CASSLVTGNNEQFF

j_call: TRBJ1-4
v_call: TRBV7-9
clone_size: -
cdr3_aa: CASSLEVWDLAEKLFF

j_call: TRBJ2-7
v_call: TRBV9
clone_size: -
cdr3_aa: CASGRQGGEQYF

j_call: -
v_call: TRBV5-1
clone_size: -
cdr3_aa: CASSSGTGYEQYF

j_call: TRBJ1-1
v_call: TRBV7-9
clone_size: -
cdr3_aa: CASSKKGQTNTEAFF

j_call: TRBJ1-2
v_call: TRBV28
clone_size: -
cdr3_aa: CASRRDRVYGYTF

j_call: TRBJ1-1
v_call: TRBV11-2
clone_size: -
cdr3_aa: CASSLNLDPTEAFF

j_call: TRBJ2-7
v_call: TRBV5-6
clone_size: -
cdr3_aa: CASSFEGEHPFYEQYF

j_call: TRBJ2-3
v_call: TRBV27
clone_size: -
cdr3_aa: CASSFTKGGYVPLGGMDTQYF

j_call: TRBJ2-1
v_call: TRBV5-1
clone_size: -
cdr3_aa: CASSLVDRVADEQFF

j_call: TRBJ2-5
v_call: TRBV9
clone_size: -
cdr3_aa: CASSPWLGSGRQETQYF

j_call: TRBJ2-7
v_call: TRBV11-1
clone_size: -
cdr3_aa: CASSRDWTEQYF